This T cell receptor beta chain comes out of a study of CD8+ T cells in alopecia areata. Study-level background: Spontaneous alopecia affected the approximately 6-13-month-old C3H/HeJ graft donors, whose skin was transplanted to roughly 7-10-week-old female C3H/HeJ mice.

Separation of pooled cutaneous lymph node cells was by sorting with CD4, CD8alpha, NKG2D, NKG2ACE and other markers. Extracted RNA was reverse transcribed into cDNA, the sequencing template. Sequenced by immunoSEQ multiplex PCR; TCRdb stores in-frame clones only, minus some. The data show 250,000 or so clones, with none appearing a single time. Findings and caveats of the study: Scalp samples also yield sequences from resident alphabeta T cells of normal skin.

This clone was counted between two and nine times. What it binds is unknown. All gene names here are mouse names. The read terminates 4 residues before the CDR3 end, so the remaining end is supplied by the germline J gene. Other DNA sequences in the same sample also yield this CDR3. This CDR3 has 13 residues. Trimming pared 3 bases from V and 1 base from J, leaving 7 bases between. Germline lookup yields CDR1 FNHDT and CDR2 SITEND (reference sequence). This sequence was found in a C3H/HeJ mouse with alopecia areata. The strain's MHC: H2-k. The sample comprised CD4+ T cells sorted from a lymph node. V and J are TRBV19 and TRBJ1-1, with D perhaps matching TRBD1 (5 bases). The CDR3 region is CASSRQKNTEVFF. The part of the CDR3 DNA that was read is TGTGCCAGCAGTAGACAGAAAAACACA. The full variable domain, completed using reference TRBV19 and TRBJ1-1, is GGIITQTPKFLIGQEGQKLTLKCQQNFNHDTMYWYRQDSGKGLRLIYYSITENDLQKGDLSEGYDASREKKSSFSLTVTSAQKNEMAVFLCASSRQKNTEVFFGKGTRLTVV.